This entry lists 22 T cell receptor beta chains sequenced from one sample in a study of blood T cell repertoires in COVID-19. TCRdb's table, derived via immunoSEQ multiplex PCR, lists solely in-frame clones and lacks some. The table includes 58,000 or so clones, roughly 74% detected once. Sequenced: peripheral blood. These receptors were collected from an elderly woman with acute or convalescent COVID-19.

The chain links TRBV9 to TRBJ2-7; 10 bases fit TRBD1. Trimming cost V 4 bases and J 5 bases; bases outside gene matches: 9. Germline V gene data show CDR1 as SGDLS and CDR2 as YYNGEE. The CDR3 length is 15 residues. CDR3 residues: CASSPQGTGVDEQYF. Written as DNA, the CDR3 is TGTGCCAGCAGCCCCCAAGGGACAGGGGTCGACGAGCAGTACTTC.

The CDR3: CASASEGNEKLFF. The CDR3 region has the DNA TGCGCCAGCGCCAGCGAGGGTAATGAAAAACTGTTTTTT. The chain employs TRBV10-2 and TRBJ1-4; D is unresolved. Between the trimmed V and J ends, which lost 8 bases and 4 bases, there was a span of 11 bases. Looked up from germline, CDR1 is WSHSY and CDR2 is SAAADI. This CDR3 contains 13 residues.

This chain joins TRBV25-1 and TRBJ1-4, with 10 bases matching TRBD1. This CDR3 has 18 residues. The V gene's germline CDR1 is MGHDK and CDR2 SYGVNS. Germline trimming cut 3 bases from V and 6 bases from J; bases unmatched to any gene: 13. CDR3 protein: CASSDKGDRGQHDEKLFF. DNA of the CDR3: TGTGCCAGCAGTGATAAAGGGGACAGGGGACAGCACGATGAAAAACTGTTTTTT.

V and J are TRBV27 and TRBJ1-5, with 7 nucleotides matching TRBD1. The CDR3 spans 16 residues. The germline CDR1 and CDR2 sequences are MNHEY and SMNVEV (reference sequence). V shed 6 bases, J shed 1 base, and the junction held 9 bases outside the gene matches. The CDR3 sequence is CASRGTAAQSNQPQHF. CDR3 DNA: TGTGCCAGCAGGGGGACAGCGGCTCAGAGCAATCAGCCCCAGCATTTT.

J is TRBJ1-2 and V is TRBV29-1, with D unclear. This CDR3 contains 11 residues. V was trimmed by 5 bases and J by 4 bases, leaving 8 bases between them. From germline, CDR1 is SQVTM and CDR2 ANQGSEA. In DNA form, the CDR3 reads TGCAGCGTTCAGCGCTCCTATGGCTACACCTTC. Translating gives CSVQRSYGYTF.

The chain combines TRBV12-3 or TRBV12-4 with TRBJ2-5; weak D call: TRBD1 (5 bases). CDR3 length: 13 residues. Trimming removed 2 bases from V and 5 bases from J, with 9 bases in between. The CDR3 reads CASSLRGRETQYF. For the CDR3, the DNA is TGTGCCAGCAGTTTAAGGGGCCGGGAGACCCAGTACTTC.

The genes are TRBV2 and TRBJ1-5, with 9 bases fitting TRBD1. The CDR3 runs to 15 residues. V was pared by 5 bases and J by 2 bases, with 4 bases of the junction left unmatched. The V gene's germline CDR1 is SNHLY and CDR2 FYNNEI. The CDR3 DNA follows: TGTGCCAGCAGTTCGGACAGGGGTGGCAATCAGCCCCAGCATTTT. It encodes CASSSDRGGNQPQHF. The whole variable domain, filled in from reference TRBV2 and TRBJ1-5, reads EPEVTQTPSHQVTQMGQEVILRCVPISNHLYFYWYRQILGQKVEFLVSFYNNEISEKSEIFDDQFSVERPDGSNFTLKIRSTKLEDSAMYFCASSSDRGGNQPQHFGDGTRLSIL.

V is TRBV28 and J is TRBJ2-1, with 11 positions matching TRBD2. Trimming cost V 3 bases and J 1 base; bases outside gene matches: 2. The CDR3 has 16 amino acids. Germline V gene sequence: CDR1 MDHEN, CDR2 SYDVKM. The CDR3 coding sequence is TGTGCCAGCAGTTTTAGCGGGAGGGCATCCTACAATGAGCAGTTCTTC. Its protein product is CASSFSGRASYNEQFF.

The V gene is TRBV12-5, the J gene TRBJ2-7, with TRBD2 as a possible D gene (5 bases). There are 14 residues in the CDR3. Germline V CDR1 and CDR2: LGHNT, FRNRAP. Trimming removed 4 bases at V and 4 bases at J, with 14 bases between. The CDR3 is CASGSPPGVYEQYF. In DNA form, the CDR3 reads TGTGCTAGTGGTTCGCCCCCCGGGGTTTACGAGCAGTACTTC.

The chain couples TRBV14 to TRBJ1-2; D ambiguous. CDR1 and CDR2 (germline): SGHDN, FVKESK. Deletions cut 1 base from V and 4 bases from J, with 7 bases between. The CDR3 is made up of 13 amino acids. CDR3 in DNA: TGTGCCAGCAGCCAAGTCGGTACCTATGGCTACACCTTC. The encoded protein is CASSQVGTYGYTF.

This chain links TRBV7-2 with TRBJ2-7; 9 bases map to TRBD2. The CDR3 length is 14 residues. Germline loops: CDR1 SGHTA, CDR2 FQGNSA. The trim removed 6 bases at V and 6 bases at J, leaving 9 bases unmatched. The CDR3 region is CASRPLAGGGEQYF. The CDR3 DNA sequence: TGTGCCAGCAGGCCCCTGGCGGGAGGGGGCGAGCAGTACTTC.

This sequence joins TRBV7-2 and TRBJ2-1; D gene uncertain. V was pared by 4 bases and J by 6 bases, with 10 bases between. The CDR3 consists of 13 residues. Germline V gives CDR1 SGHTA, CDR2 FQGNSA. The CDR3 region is CASSSPPLNEQFF. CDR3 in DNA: TGTGCCAGCAGCTCCCCCCCCCTCAATGAGCAGTTCTTC.

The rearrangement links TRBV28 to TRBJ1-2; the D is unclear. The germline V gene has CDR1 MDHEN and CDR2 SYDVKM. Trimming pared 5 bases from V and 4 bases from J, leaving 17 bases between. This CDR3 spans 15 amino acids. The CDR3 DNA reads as TGTGCCAGCAGTGCTGGGAGGGAATGGGTCTATGGCTACACCTTC. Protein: CASSAGREWVYGYTF.

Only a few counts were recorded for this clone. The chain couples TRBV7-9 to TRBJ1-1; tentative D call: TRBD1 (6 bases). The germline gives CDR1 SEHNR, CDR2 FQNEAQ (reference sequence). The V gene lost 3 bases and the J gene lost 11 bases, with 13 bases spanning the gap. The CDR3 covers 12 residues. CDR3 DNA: TGTGCCAGCAGCTTTTCGGGGGGCGTGGCTTTCTTT. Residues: CASSFSGGVAFF.

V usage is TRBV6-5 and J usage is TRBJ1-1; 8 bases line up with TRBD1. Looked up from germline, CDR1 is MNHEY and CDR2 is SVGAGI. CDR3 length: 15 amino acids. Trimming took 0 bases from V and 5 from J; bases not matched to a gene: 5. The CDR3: CASSYSGRGRTEAFF. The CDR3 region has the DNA TGTGCCAGCAGTTACTCTGGCAGGGGGCGGACTGAAGCTTTCTTT.

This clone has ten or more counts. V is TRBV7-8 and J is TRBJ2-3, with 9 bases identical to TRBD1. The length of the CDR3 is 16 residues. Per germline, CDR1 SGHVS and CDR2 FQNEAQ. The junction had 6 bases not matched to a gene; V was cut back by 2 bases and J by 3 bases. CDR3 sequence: CASSLLGQGVTDTQYF. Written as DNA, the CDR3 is TGTGCCAGCAGCTTATTGGGACAGGGTGTGACAGATACGCAGTATTTT.

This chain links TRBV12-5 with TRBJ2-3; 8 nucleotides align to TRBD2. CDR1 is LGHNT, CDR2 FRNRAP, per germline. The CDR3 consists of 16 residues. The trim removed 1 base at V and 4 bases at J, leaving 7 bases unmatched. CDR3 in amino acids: CASGLGLAINSDTQYF. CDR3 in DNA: TGTGCTAGTGGTTTGGGACTAGCGATCAACTCAGATACGCAGTATTTT.

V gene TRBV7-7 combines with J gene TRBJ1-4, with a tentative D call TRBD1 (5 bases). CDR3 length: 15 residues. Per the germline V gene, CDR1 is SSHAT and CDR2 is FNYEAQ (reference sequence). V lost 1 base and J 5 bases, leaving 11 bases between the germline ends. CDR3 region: CASSLDGGANEKLFF. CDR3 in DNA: TGTGCCAGCAGCTTAGACGGGGGTGCCAATGAAAAACTGTTTTTT.

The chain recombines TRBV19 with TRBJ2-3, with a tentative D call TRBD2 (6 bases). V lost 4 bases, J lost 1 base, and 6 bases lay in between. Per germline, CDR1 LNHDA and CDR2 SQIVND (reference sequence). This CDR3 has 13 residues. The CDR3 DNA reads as TGTGCCAGTAGTAGCGGGGGCACAGATACGCAGTATTTT. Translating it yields CASSSGGTDTQYF.

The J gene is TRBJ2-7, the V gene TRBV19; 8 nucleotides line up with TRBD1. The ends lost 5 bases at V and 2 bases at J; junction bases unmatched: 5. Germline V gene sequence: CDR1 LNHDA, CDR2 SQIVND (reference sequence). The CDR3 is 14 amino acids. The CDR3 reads CASSSQGATYEQYF. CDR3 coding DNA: TGTGCCAGTAGTTCCCAGGGGGCCACCTACGAGCAGTACTTC.

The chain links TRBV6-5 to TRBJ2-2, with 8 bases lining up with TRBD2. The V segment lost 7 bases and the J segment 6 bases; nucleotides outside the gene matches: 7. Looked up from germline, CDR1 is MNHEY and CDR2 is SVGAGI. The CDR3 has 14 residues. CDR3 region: CASTPGGGPGELFF. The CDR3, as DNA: TGTGCCAGCACCCCCGGGGGGGGCCCCGGGGAGCTGTTTTTT.

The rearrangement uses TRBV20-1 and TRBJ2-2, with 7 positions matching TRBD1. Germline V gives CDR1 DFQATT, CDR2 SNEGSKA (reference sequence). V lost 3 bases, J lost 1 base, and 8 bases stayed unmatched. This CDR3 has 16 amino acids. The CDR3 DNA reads TGCAGTGCTAGTACTCCGGGACAGATGAACACCGGGGAGCTGTTTTTT. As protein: CSASTPGQMNTGELFF.